This TCR beta chain comes out of a study of CD4 T cells in relation to SARS-CoV-2 and coronaviruses. Of note for this clone: Its antigen remains unidentified.

TCRdb keeps only in-frame clones here, not all; method: immunoSEQ multiplex PCR. Of 36,000 or so clones detected, 70% to 85% appear once; the ten largest clones hold 2.5% to 3.5%. This TCR came from an adult with COVID-19. Sample: memory CD4+ T cells from PBMCs, cultured in vitro.

This CDR3 is CASSTPRWRRSNQPQHF. The CDR3 nucleotides read TGTGCCAGTAGTACCCCCAGATGGCGTCGAAGCAATCAGCCCCAGCATTTT. This rearrangement joins TRBV19 to TRBJ1-5; no firm D call. CDR3 length: 17 amino acids. CDR1 and CDR2 (germline): LNHDA, SQIVND (reference sequence). V was pared by 4 bases and J by 1 base, with 17 bases between.